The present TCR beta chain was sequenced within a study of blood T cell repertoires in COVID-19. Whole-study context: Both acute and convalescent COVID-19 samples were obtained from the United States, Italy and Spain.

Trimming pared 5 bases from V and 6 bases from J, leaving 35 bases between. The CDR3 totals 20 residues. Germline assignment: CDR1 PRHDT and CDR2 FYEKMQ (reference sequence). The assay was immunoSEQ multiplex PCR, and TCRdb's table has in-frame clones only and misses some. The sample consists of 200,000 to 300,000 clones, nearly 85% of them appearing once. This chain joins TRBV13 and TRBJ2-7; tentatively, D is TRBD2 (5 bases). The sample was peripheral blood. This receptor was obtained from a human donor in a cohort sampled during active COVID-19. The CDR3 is CASSTRQRTTGSDYLGEQYF. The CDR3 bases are TGTGCCAGCAGCACCCGGCAGAGGACCACGGGGTCCGACTACTTAGGCGAGCAGTACTTC.